Listed here are 29 T cell receptor beta chains from one sample, sequenced in a study of cytomegalovirus exposure and HLA in healthy donors. PCR was performed using 60 Vbeta and 13 Jbeta primers. The protocol was immunoSEQ multiplex PCR, while the TCRdb copy is restricted to in-frame clones and leaves out a portion. The table has about 300,000 clones, 86% seen once; the top ten hold less than 4.5%. Sequencing used PBMCs. The receptors were gathered from a man aged 40-49 years in good health and CMV-seropositive.

The chain links TRBV2 to TRBJ1-2; D gene uncertain. In germline, CDR1 is SNHLY, CDR2 FYNNEI. This CDR3 spans 14 amino acids. V lost 3 bases and J 7 bases, leaving 15 bases between the germline ends. The CDR3 reads CASSDGLLQPGYTF. In DNA, the CDR3 is TGTGCCAGCAGTGACGGTCTACTACAACCTGGCTACACCTTC.

The genes are TRBV28 and TRBJ1-5; D is possibly TRBD1 (5 bases). V lost 0 bases to trimming and J lost 0 bases, with 9 bases between them. The CDR3 extends over 16 amino acids. Germline assignment: CDR1 MDHEN and CDR2 SYDVKM. The CDR3 coding sequence is TGTGCCAGCAGTTTATGGACAGTGAATAGCAATCAGCCCCAGCATTTT. This gives the protein CASSLWTVNSNQPQHF.

The chain couples TRBV28 to TRBJ2-1; 7 bases fit TRBD2. With V trimmed by 2 bases and J by 6 bases, 7 bases remained unmatched. The CDR3 contains 15 residues. Germline V CDR1 and CDR2: MDHEN, SYDVKM. The DNA for the CDR3 is TGTGCCAGCAGTTTAGCGGGAGCTGGCGCCAATGAGCAGTTCTTC. Protein product: CASSLAGAGANEQFF.

The chain uses TRBV5-5 and TRBJ2-1; no clear D. Trimming stripped 0 bases from V and 8 bases from J, with 12 bases between. Per the germline V gene, CDR1 is SGHKS and CDR2 is YYEKEE (reference sequence). The CDR3 has 14 amino acids. The CDR3 region has the DNA TGTGCCAGCAGCTTGGACGTAGCCTGGGATGAGCAGTTCTTC. This translates into CASSLDVAWDEQFF.

V gene TRBV7-8 combines with J gene TRBJ2-7, with TRBD1 identical over 9 bases. This CDR3 is built from 17 residues. Germline CDR1 is SGHVS and CDR2 is FQNEAQ. The V and J ends lost 4 bases and 0 bases, in that order; junction bases with no gene match: 10. This CDR3 reads CASSYFPGTGSSYEQYF. The CDR3 DNA follows: TGTGCCAGCAGCTACTTCCCCGGGACAGGGTCCTCCTACGAGCAGTACTTC.

V and J are TRBV4-1 and TRBJ2-7, with 10 bases that match TRBD2. The CDR3 has 14 residues. Germline trimming cut 3 bases from V and 3 bases from J; bases unmatched to any gene: 2. The germline CDR1 and CDR2 sequences are MGHRA and YSYEKL. CDR3 region: CASSHLAGDYEQYF. The CDR3 DNA reads TGCGCCAGCAGCCATCTAGCGGGAGACTACGAGCAGTACTTC.

The chain joins TRBV5-8 to TRBJ2-3, with TRBD2 matching 10 bases. Losses at the gene ends were 2 bases for V and 0 bases for J; bases not matched to a gene: 9. This CDR3 is built from 18 residues. Looked up from germline, CDR1 is SGHTS and CDR2 is YDEGEE. CDR3 coding DNA: TGTGCCAGCAGCTTCTTAGCGGGAGGTTCCTCGAGCACAGATACGCAGTATTTT. Its translation: CASSFLAGGSSSTDTQYF.

The sample holds one count of this clone. The rearrangement joins TRBV14 to TRBJ2-2; TRBD2 matches 13 bases. CDR1 is SGHDN, CDR2 FVKESK, per germline. With 1 base clipped from V and 6 bases from J, the junction kept 5 bases outside the gene matches. This CDR3 contains 17 residues. CDR3: CASSQVRLAGGAGELFF. The CDR3 bases are TGTGCCAGCAGCCAAGTCCGACTAGCGGGAGGAGCCGGGGAGCTGTTTTTT.

The V and J genes are TRBV7-2 and TRBJ2-7; TRBD2 is a possible D gene (5 bases). The CDR3 extends over 16 amino acids. V was clipped by 4 bases and J by 3 bases, with 19 bases between them. The germline V gene encodes CDR1 SGHTA and CDR2 FQGNSA. The CDR3 region is CASSSSPKGASYEQYF. The DNA of the CDR3 is TGTGCCAGCAGCTCGTCCCCGAAGGGAGCAAGCTACGAGCAGTACTTC.

The chain employs TRBV28 and TRBJ1-1; possibly TRBD1 for D (5 bases). CDR3 length: 13 amino acids. The germline V gene has CDR1 MDHEN and CDR2 SYDVKM. Trimming pared 6 bases from V and 3 bases from J, leaving 11 bases between. The CDR3, as DNA: TGTGCCAGCAGGGGGCCCGGGCACACTGAAGCTTTCTTT. This codes for CASRGPGHTEAFF.

This clone was observed a few times. The V and J genes are TRBV5-6 and TRBJ2-1; D perhaps matches TRBD2 (6 bases). CDR3 length: 17 amino acids. V lost 0 bases and J lost 6, with 19 bases in between. Germline CDR1 is SGHDT and CDR2 is YYEEEE. The CDR3 DNA is TGTGCCAGCAGCTTGGGATCGTCAAGCGGGTCTAGCAATGAGCAGTTCTTC. It yields the protein CASSLGSSSGSSNEQFF.

This rearrangement joins TRBV5-1 to TRBJ1-6; 8 nucleotides line up with TRBD1. Germline lookup yields CDR1 SGHRS and CDR2 YFSETQ. There are 16 residues in the CDR3. V was clipped by 4 bases and J by 9 bases; unmatched bases: 12. CDR3 bases: TGCGCCAGCAGCGCCAGGACAGGGCTCCAAATTTCACCCCTCCACTTT. It is translated as CASSARTGLQISPLHF. The variable domain in full, with the rest retrieved from reference TRBV5-1 and TRBJ1-6, is KAGVTQTPRYLIKTRGQQVTLSCSPISGHRSVSWYQQTPGQGLQFLFEYFSETQRNKGNFPGRFSGRQFSNSRSEMNVSTLELGDSALYLCASSARTGLQISPLHFGNGTRLTVT.

This clone was seen a single time. The chain recombines TRBV5-6 with TRBJ2-3; TRBD2 is a possible D gene (5 bases). Germline V gene sequence: CDR1 SGHDT, CDR2 YYEEEE. With 2 bases removed from V and 2 bases from J, the gap between germline ends came to 9 bases. This CDR3 comprises 14 residues. DNA for the CDR3: TGTGCCAGCAGCTTCGGGGTGGTCACAGATACGCAGTATTTT. Protein product: CASSFGVVTDTQYF.

This chain uses TRBV27 with TRBJ2-7; maybe TRBD1 (5 bases). With 4 bases removed from V and 4 bases from J, the gap between germline ends came to 11 bases. Germline assignment: CDR1 MNHEY and CDR2 SMNVEV (reference sequence). The CDR3 covers 13 residues. The DNA of the CDR3 is TGTGCCAGCAGTTGGGGCAGGCGGTACGAGCAGTACTTC. This codes for CASSWGRRYEQYF.

The chain joins TRBV10-1 to TRBJ2-1, with TRBD2 identical over 16 bases. CDR3 size: 17 residues. The V and J ends lost 6 bases and 7 bases, in that order; junction bases with no gene match: 9. Germline V gene sequence: CDR1 WNHNN, CDR2 SYGVQD (reference sequence). The CDR3 region has the DNA TGCGCCAGCAGCGCTCCGGGACTAGCGGGAGGGCCGAATGAGCAGTTCTTC. Protein product: CASSAPGLAGGPNEQFF.

Only one count was recorded for this clone. This chain uses TRBV20-1 with TRBJ2-1; D possibly corresponds to TRBD2 (6 bases). V dropped 6 bases and J dropped 9 bases, with 12 bases sitting between them. Germline V lookup: CDR1 DFQATT, CDR2 SNEGSKA (reference sequence). The CDR3 is 11 residues long. The CDR3, as DNA: TGCAGTGCACGGGACTCCGGTGAGCAGTTCTTC. The encoded protein is CSARDSGEQFF.

The rearrangement joins TRBV5-1 to TRBJ1-4; D gene ambiguous. Germline V CDR1 and CDR2: SGHRS, YFSETQ. This CDR3 has 14 residues. V was cut by 0 bases and J by 7 bases, with 10 bases left in between. The chain's CDR3 is CASSLDSGAEKLFF. CDR3 in DNA: TGCGCCAGCAGCTTGGACAGTGGCGCTGAAAAACTGTTTTTT.

CDR3 bases: TGTGCCAGCTCACCCGGGGCGGGGGATTATGGCTACACCTTC. Its protein is CASSPGAGDYGYTF. The chain links TRBV18 to TRBJ1-2, with D tentatively TRBD1 (5 bases). Trimming removed 3 bases from V and 5 bases from J, with 13 bases in between. Germline V CDR1 and CDR2: KGHSH, LQKENI. CDR3 length: 14 amino acids.

This clone was seen a few times. The chain uses TRBV19 and TRBJ1-5; 9 bases fit TRBD1. CDR3 size: 16 residues. The germline gives CDR1 LNHDA, CDR2 SQIVND (reference sequence). V shed 6 bases and J 4 bases; nucleotides not matched to a gene: 10. In DNA form, the CDR3 reads TGTGCCAGTAGGGGGCCTGGACAGGGGATTAATCAGCCCCAGCATTTT. Protein sequence: CASRGPGQGINQPQHF.

In the case of this clone: Additional DNA sequences in this sample encode the identical CDR3. The CDR3 DNA reads TGTGCCAGCAGCGTAGGGGCGGGATCCTACAATGAGCAGTTCTTC. Translated: CASSVGAGSYNEQFF. The chain is built from TRBV9 and TRBJ2-1, with a tentative D call TRBD2 (6 bases). The CDR3 has 15 amino acids. The germline CDR1 and CDR2 sequences are SGDLS and YYNGEE. V was pared by 0 bases and J by 1 base, with 8 bases between.

This clone is a singleton in its sample. The chain employs TRBV19 and TRBJ1-1; TRBD1 aligns across 8 bases. This CDR3 contains 13 residues. Germline CDR1 reads LNHDA; CDR2 reads SQIVND (reference sequence). The ends lost 9 bases at V and 3 bases at J; junction bases unmatched: 6. CDR3 region: CASRTGRHTEAFF. The DNA for the CDR3 is TGTGCCAGCCGGACAGGGAGGCACACTGAAGCTTTCTTT. Using reference TRBV19 and TRBJ1-1 for the parts outside the CDR3, the full variable domain is DGGITQSPKYLFRKEGQNVTLSCEQNLNHDAMYWYRQDPGQGLRLIYYSQIVNDFQKGDIAEGYSVSREKKESFPLTVTSAQKNPTAFYLCASRTGRHTEAFFGQGTRLTVV.

The chain combines TRBV6-1 with TRBJ1-1, with unresolved D. The CDR3 extends over 12 amino acids. Germline V lookup: CDR1 MNHNS, CDR2 SASEGT. The V end was cut by 4 bases, the J end by 5 bases, with 8 bases between. CDR3 amino acids: CASSVSWTEAFF. The CDR3 DNA reads TGTGCCAGCAGTGTGAGCTGGACTGAAGCTTTCTTT.

This chain links TRBV5-1 with TRBJ1-5; TRBD1 matches at 10 bases. Losses at the gene ends were 2 bases for V and 7 bases for J; bases not matched to a gene: 3. Germline lookup yields CDR1 SGHRS and CDR2 YFSETQ. This CDR3 region has 14 residues. CDR3 in amino acids: CASSLGDRGQPQHF. In nucleotides, the CDR3 is TGCGCCAGCAGCTTAGGGGACAGGGGACAGCCCCAGCATTTT. The entire variable domain, with the rest obtained from reference TRBV5-1 and TRBJ1-5, is as follows: KAGVTQTPRYLIKTRGQQVTLSCSPISGHRSVSWYQQTPGQGLQFLFEYFSETQRNKGNFPGRFSGRQFSNSRSEMNVSTLELGDSALYLCASSLGDRGQPQHFGDGTRLSIL.

The genes are TRBV11-3 and TRBJ2-2, with a weak D call TRBD2 (6 bases). V was shortened by 5 bases and J by 1 base, with 11 bases between the two germline ends. The length of the CDR3 is 15 residues. Germline V gene lookup returns CDR1 SGHNT and CDR2 YENEEA. CDR3 nucleotides: TGTGCCAGCAGCCCCCTGGGAGGGAACACCGGGGAGCTGTTTTTT. Translation: CASSPLGGNTGELFF.

The chain uses TRBV5-4 and TRBJ2-7; 8 bases are shared with TRBD2. The CDR3 has 15 amino acids. The V segment lost 0 bases and the J segment 3 bases; nucleotides outside the gene matches: 5. Germline CDR1 SGHNT, CDR2 YYREEE (reference sequence). The CDR3 reads CASSLEAGVFYEQYF. In DNA, the CDR3 is TGTGCCAGCAGCTTGGAAGCGGGAGTGTTCTACGAGCAGTACTTC.

V usage is TRBV4-1 and J usage is TRBJ2-7, with 9 bases matching TRBD2. V lost 4 bases and J lost 3; bases outside the gene matches: 10. This CDR3 is 16 amino acids long. The germline V gene encodes CDR1 MGHRA and CDR2 YSYEKL. The CDR3 DNA reads TGCGCCAGCAGCCCAGGGAAGGCTAGCGGGATCTACGAGCAGTACTTC. It codes for CASSPGKASGIYEQYF.

The genes are TRBV27 and TRBJ2-5; D possibly corresponds to TRBD2 (6 bases). Germline CDR1 MNHEY, CDR2 SMNVEV (reference sequence). Deletions cut 1 base from V and 5 bases from J, with 14 bases between. The CDR3 contains 15 residues. CDR3 coding DNA: TGTGCCAGCAGTTTATTTGCCGGGAGTCTCGAGACCCAGTACTTC. Protein sequence: CASSLFAGSLETQYF.

V is TRBV18 and J is TRBJ1-2, with 7 bases aligning to TRBD1. V lost 0 bases to trimming and J lost 6 bases; unmatched junction nucleotides: 22. From germline, CDR1 is KGHSH and CDR2 LQKENI. The CDR3 sequence is 20 residues long. In nucleotides, the CDR3 is TGTGCCAGCTCACCACCGGATCAAGACAGGGTCCCGCCGAGGGGAGATGGCTACACCTTC. As protein: CASSPPDQDRVPPRGDGYTF.

The rearrangement uses TRBV27 and TRBJ1-5; D gene ambiguous. The V end lost 2 bases, the J end lost 0 bases, and 5 bases lay between the germline ends. The germline V gene has CDR1 MNHEY and CDR2 SMNVEV (reference sequence). The CDR3 is 14 residues long. The CDR3 sequence: CASSLHGSNQPQHF. CDR3 DNA: TGTGCCAGCAGTTTACACGGTAGCAATCAGCCCCAGCATTTT.